This T cell receptor beta chain was sequenced in a study of blood T cell repertoires in COVID-19. Whole-study context: Acute and convalescent COVID-19 samples came from the United States, Italy and Spain. PBMCs, B-cell-depleted T cells, or T cells were the source of the cDNA or gDNA that made up the material.

Original data processing: Reference gene primer amplification gave estimated nucleated cell counts. TCRdb's table, derived via immunoSEQ multiplex PCR, lists solely in-frame clones and lacks some. V and J calls and clone size follow that table, whereas D and trimming were derived from the DNA. The sample has approximately 200,000 clones, approximately 81% seen once. This CDR3 comprises 15 residues. Germline CDR1 reads KGHSH; CDR2 reads LQKENI. V was pared by 4 bases and J by 3 bases, with 15 bases between. This sequence originates from a man between 40 and 49 years old with acute or convalescent COVID-19. Sequencing was carried out using peripheral blood. V usage is TRBV18 and J usage is TRBJ1-1, with D hard to call. The CDR3 here is CASSLRVGRDTEAFF. The CDR3 bases are TGTGCCAGCTCACTCCGAGTGGGGAGGGACACTGAAGCTTTCTTT. The whole variable domain, remainder taken from reference TRBV18 and TRBJ1-1, is NAGVMQNPRHLVRRRGQEARLRCSPMKGHSHVYWYRQLPEEGLKFMVYLQKENIIDESGMPKERFSAEFPKEGPSILRIQQVVRGDSAAYFCASSLRVGRDTEAFFGQGTRLTVV.